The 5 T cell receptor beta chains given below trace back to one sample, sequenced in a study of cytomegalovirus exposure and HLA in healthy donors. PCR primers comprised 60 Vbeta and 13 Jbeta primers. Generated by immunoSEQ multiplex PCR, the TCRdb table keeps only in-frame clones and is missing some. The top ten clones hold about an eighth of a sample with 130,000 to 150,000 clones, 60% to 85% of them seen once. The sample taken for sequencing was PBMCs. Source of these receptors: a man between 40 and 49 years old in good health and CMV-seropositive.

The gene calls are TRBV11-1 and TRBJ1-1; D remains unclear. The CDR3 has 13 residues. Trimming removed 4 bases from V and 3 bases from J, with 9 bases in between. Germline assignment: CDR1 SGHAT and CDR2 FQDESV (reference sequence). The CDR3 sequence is CASSSRLDTEAFF. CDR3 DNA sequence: TGTGCCAGCAGCTCTAGGTTGGACACTGAAGCTTTCTTT. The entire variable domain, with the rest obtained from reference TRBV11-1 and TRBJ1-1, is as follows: EAEVAQSPRYKITEKSQAVAFWCDPISGHATLYWYRQILGQGPELLVQFQDESVVDDSQLPKDRFSAERLKGVDSTLKIQPAELGDSAMYLCASSSRLDTEAFFGQGTRLTVV.

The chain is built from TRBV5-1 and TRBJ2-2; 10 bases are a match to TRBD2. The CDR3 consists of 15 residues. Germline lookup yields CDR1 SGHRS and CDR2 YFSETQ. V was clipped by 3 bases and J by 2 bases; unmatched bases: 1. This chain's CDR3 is CASSWTSGNTGELFF. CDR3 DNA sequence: TGCGCCAGCAGCTGGACTAGCGGTAACACCGGGGAGCTGTTTTTT. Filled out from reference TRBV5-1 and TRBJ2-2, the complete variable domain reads KAGVTQTPRYLIKTRGQQVTLSCSPISGHRSVSWYQQTPGQGLQFLFEYFSETQRNKGNFPGRFSGRQFSNSRSEMNVSTLELGDSALYLCASSWTSGNTGELFFGEGSRLTVL.

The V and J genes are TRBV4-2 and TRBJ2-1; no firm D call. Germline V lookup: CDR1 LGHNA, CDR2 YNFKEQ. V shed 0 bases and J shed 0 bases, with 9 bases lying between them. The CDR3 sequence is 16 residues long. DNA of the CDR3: TGTGCCAGCAGCCAAGATTCGTCTAGCTCCTACAATGAGCAGTTCTTC. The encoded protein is CASSQDSSSSYNEQFF.

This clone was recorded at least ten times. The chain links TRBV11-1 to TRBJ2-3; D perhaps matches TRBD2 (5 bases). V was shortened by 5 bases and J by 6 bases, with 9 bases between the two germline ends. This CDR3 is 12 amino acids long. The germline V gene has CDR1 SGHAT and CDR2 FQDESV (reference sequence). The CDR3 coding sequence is TGTGCCAGCAGCGACTGGGAGGATACGCAGTATTTT. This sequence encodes CASSDWEDTQYF.

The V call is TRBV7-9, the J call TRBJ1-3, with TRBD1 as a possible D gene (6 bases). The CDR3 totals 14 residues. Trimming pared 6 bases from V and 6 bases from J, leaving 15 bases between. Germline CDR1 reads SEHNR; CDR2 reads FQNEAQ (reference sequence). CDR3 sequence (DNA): TGTGCCAGCAGAATAGGGACATCCGTAAACACCATATATTTT. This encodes CASRIGTSVNTIYF.